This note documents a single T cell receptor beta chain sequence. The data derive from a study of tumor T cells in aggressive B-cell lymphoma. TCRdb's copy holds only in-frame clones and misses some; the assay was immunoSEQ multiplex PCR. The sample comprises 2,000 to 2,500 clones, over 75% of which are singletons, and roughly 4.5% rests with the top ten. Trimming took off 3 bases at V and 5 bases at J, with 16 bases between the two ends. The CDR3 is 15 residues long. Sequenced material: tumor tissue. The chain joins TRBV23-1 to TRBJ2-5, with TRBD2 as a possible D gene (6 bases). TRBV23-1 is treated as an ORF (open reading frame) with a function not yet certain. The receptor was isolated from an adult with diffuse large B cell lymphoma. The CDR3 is CASSQLGRRGETQYF. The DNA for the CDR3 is TGCGCCAGCAGTCAGCTAGGGAGACGGGGGGAGACCCAGTACTTC.